Listed below are T cell receptor beta chains from one sample, sequenced in a study of blood T cells in healthy people across ages. TCRdb processed the 5' RACE reads anew with MiXCR; each CDR3 protein has one entry. Here the sample spans 1.5 million to 2 million distinct CDR3 sequences, 28% being singletons. Specimen: blood. Receptors originate from a woman in her thirties in good health. Each CDR3 is given with its conserved first and last residue. D genes are given only for firm matches. The size field is filled for only some rows; it gives once, few, many or a size class.

V gene: TRBV28; D gene: NA; J gene: TRBJ2-7; clone size: few; CDR3 protein: CAIESSYEQYF; CDR3 DNA: TGTGCCATAGAAAGCTCCTACGAGCAGTACTTC
V gene: TRBV28; D gene: NA; J gene: TRBJ1-2; clone size: few; CDR3 protein: CASSLVSAGGGYTF; CDR3 DNA: TGTGCCAGCAGTTTAGTGTCGGCGGGTGGTGGCTACACCTTC
V gene: TRBV12-3/TRBV12-4; D gene: TRBD1; J gene: TRBJ2-7; clone size: few; CDR3 protein: CASSFGDRASYEQYF; CDR3 DNA: TGTGCCAGCAGTTTTGGGGACAGGGCCTCCTACGAGCAGTACTTC
V gene: TRBV7-9; D gene: NA; J gene: TRBJ2-7; clone size: many; CDR3 protein: CASSSPQAGGTEQYF; CDR3 DNA: TGTGCCAGCAGCTCCCCCCAGGCTGGGGGTACCGAGCAGTACTTC
V gene: TRBV6-5; D gene: NA; J gene: TRBJ2-1; clone size: many; CDR3 protein: CASRPGVSYNEQFF; CDR3 DNA: TGTGCCAGCAGACCCGGGGTCTCCTACAATGAGCAGTTCTTC
V gene: TRBV7-2; D gene: TRBD1; J gene: TRBJ2-3; clone size: NA; CDR3 protein: CASSYPGTGSTDTQYF; CDR3 DNA: TGTGCCAGCAGCTATCCCGGGACAGGGAGCACAGATACGCAGTATTTT
V gene: TRBV14; D gene: NA; J gene: TRBJ1-4; clone size: few; CDR3 protein: CASSQEGGTYEKLFF; CDR3 DNA: TGTGCCAGCAGCCAAGAGGGGGGCACATACGAAAAACTGTTTTTT
V gene: TRBV20-1; D gene: TRBD2; J gene: TRBJ2-1; clone size: many; CDR3 protein: CSASDWGGNYNEQFF; CDR3 DNA: TGCAGTGCTAGCGATTGGGGGGGTAACTACAATGAGCAGTTCTTC
V gene: TRBV28; D gene: TRBD2; J gene: TRBJ2-3; clone size: few; CDR3 protein: CASGIAGDNTDTQYF; CDR3 DNA: TGTGCCAGCGGTATAGCGGGGGACAACACAGATACGCAGTATTTT
V gene: TRBV15; D gene: NA; J gene: TRBJ1-2; clone size: many; CDR3 protein: CAMDGGSYVRGYTF; CDR3 DNA: TGTGCCATGGACGGGGGATCCTATGTTCGGGGCTACACCTTC
V gene: TRBV12-3/TRBV12-4; D gene: TRBD2; J gene: TRBJ2-1; clone size: NA; CDR3 protein: CASTWTSGAFDEQFF; CDR3 DNA: TGTGCCAGCACCTGGACTAGCGGGGCCTTCGATGAGCAGTTCTTC
V gene: TRBV20-1; D gene: TRBD2; J gene: TRBJ2-7; clone size: NA; CDR3 protein: CSAPGGLAGGSYEQYF; CDR3 DNA: TGCAGTGCTCCAGGGGGACTAGCGGGAGGTAGCTACGAGCAGTACTTC
V gene: TRBV10-3; D gene: NA; J gene: TRBJ2-1; clone size: NA; CDR3 protein: CAISEGRGGNEQFF; CDR3 DNA: TGTGCCATCAGTGAAGGTCGGGGCGGGAATGAGCAGTTCTTC
V gene: TRBV12-3/TRBV12-4; D gene: TRBD2; J gene: TRBJ2-1; clone size: few; CDR3 protein: CASSFRLASNNEQFF; CDR3 DNA: TGTGCCAGCAGTTTTAGACTAGCCTCCAACAATGAGCAGTTCTTC
V gene: TRBV7-2; D gene: NA; J gene: TRBJ2-7; clone size: few; CDR3 protein: CASSLEPRGGGAYEQYF; CDR3 DNA: TGTGCCAGCAGCTTAGAGCCGAGGGGCGGTGGAGCTTACGAGCAGTACTTC
V gene: TRBV6-5; D gene: NA; J gene: TRBJ1-2; clone size: few; CDR3 protein: CASSYGAAATNYGYTF; CDR3 DNA: TGTGCCAGCAGTTACGGGGCAGCGGCCACTAACTATGGCTACACCTTC
V gene: TRBV9; D gene: NA; J gene: TRBJ2-7; clone size: NA; CDR3 protein: CASSVGPRGEQYF; CDR3 DNA: TGTGCCAGCAGCGTAGGCCCCCGGGGCGAGCAGTACTTC
V gene: TRBV3-1; D gene: NA; J gene: TRBJ2-1; clone size: NA; CDR3 protein: CASSHYYNEQFF; CDR3 DNA: TGCGCCAGCAGCCACTATTACAATGAGCAGTTCTTC
V gene: TRBV4-1; D gene: TRBD1; J gene: TRBJ1-5; clone size: NA; CDR3 protein: CASSQEGGRGYQPQHF; CDR3 DNA: TGCGCCAGCAGCCAAGAAGGGGGCAGGGGGTATCAGCCCCAGCATTTT
V gene: TRBV10-3; D gene: TRBD1; J gene: TRBJ2-7; clone size: few; CDR3 protein: CAISESGTAKTPYEQYF; CDR3 DNA: TGTGCCATCAGTGAGTCCGGGACAGCCAAAACCCCCTACGAGCAGTACTTC
V gene: TRBV2; D gene: TRBD1; J gene: TRBJ2-7; clone size: once; CDR3 protein: CASSVGTGGWEQYF; CDR3 DNA: TGTGCCAGCAGTGTCGGGACAGGGGGGTGGGAGCAGTACTTC
V gene: TRBV7-2; D gene: NA; J gene: TRBJ1-2; clone size: NA; CDR3 protein: CASSPEAQAYLRHTF; CDR3 DNA: TGTGCCAGCAGCCCGGAGGCCCAGGCCTACCTCCGCCACACCTTC
V gene: TRBV7-2; D gene: NA; J gene: TRBJ2-6; clone size: NA; CDR3 protein: CASSLGGTAAGANVLTF; CDR3 DNA: TGTGCCAGCAGCTTAGGCGGGACGGCGGCAGGGGCCAACGTCCTGACTTTC
V gene: TRBV20-1; D gene: TRBD2; J gene: TRBJ2-1; clone size: NA; CDR3 protein: CSAMGGTSGGFIEQFF; CDR3 DNA: TGTAGTGCTATGGGGGGGACTAGCGGGGGTTTTATTGAGCAGTTCTTC
V gene: TRBV5-1; D gene: NA; J gene: TRBJ2-3; clone size: NA; CDR3 protein: CASSPDSRRILTDTQYF; CDR3 DNA: TGCGCCAGCAGCCCCGACAGCAGGAGGATCCTCACAGATACGCAGTATTTT
V gene: TRBV20-1; D gene: NA; J gene: TRBJ2-7; clone size: many; CDR3 protein: CSATLVGTLYEQYF; CDR3 DNA: TGCAGTGCTACGTTGGTTGGAACTCTATACGAGCAGTACTTC
V gene: TRBV20-1; D gene: TRBD2; J gene: TRBJ2-7; clone size: few; CDR3 protein: CSARDLKQRGLAGGPFNEQYF; CDR3 DNA: TGCAGTGCTAGAGATCTCAAACAACGCGGACTAGCGGGGGGGCCTTTTAACGAGCAGTACTTC
V gene: TRBV10-3; D gene: NA; J gene: TRBJ2-1; clone size: many; CDR3 protein: CAISDQGYEQFF; CDR3 DNA: TGTGCCATCAGTGATCAGGGGTACGAGCAGTTCTTC
V gene: TRBV20-1; D gene: TRBD2; J gene: TRBJ2-1; clone size: NA; CDR3 protein: CSARVLAGGRNEQFF; CDR3 DNA: TGCAGTGCTAGAGTATTAGCGGGGGGGAGGAATGAGCAGTTCTTC
V gene: TRBV6-1; D gene: TRBD1; J gene: TRBJ2-7; clone size: many; CDR3 protein: CASSPFIHDRVAYEQYF; CDR3 DNA: TGTGCCAGCAGTCCTTTTATCCACGACAGGGTGGCCTACGAGCAGTACTTC
V gene: TRBV20-1; D gene: NA; J gene: TRBJ2-2; clone size: NA; CDR3 protein: CSARQGSNTGELFF; CDR3 DNA: TGCAGTGCTAGACAGGGGTCGAACACCGGGGAGCTGTTTTTT
V gene: TRBV12-3/TRBV12-4; D gene: NA; J gene: TRBJ2-7; clone size: many; CDR3 protein: CASSFERYEQYF; CDR3 DNA: TGTGCCAGCAGTTTTGAGCGGTACGAGCAGTACTTC
V gene: TRBV5-1; D gene: NA; J gene: TRBJ1-2; clone size: NA; CDR3 protein: CASSSVPYGYTF; CDR3 DNA: TGCGCCAGCAGCTCGGTCCCTTATGGCTACACCTTC
V gene: TRBV6-1; D gene: TRBD2; J gene: TRBJ2-7; clone size: NA; CDR3 protein: CASSGAGERYEQYF; CDR3 DNA: TGTGCCAGCAGTGGAGCGGGAGAGCGCTACGAGCAGTACTTC
V gene: TRBV20-1; D gene: NA; J gene: TRBJ2-6; clone size: NA; CDR3 protein: CSAPWAGANVLTF; CDR3 DNA: TGCAGTGCCCCCTGGGCTGGGGCCAACGTCCTGACTTTC
V gene: TRBV20-1; D gene: TRBD2; J gene: TRBJ2-1; clone size: few; CDR3 protein: CSARPRTSGGHQQFF; CDR3 DNA: TGCAGTGCTAGACCTCGGACTAGCGGGGGGCATCAGCAGTTCTTC
V gene: TRBV20-1; D gene: TRBD2; J gene: TRBJ2-7; clone size: many; CDR3 protein: CSASGGNSYEQYF; CDR3 DNA: TGCAGTGCTAGCGGGGGGAACTCCTACGAGCAGTACTTC
V gene: TRBV20-1; D gene: NA; J gene: TRBJ2-2; clone size: NA; CDR3 protein: CSARAGTVNTGELFF; CDR3 DNA: TGCAGTGCTAGAGCCGGGACTGTAAACACCGGGGAGCTGTTTTTT
V gene: TRBV20-1; D gene: TRBD1; J gene: TRBJ2-7; clone size: NA; CDR3 protein: CSASGTGPAGEQYF; CDR3 DNA: TGCAGTGCTAGCGGGACAGGCCCCGCAGGCGAGCAGTACTTC
V gene: TRBV27; D gene: TRBD2; J gene: TRBJ2-1; clone size: NA; CDR3 protein: CASQALQPEGGRSYNEQFF; CDR3 DNA: TGTGCCAGCCAAGCGTTACAGCCAGAGGGAGGGCGGTCCTACAATGAGCAGTTCTTC
V gene: TRBV20-1; D gene: NA; J gene: TRBJ2-1; clone size: NA; CDR3 protein: CSAPTGVQSYNEQFF; CDR3 DNA: TGCAGTGCTCCCACCGGGGTCCAGTCTTACAATGAGCAGTTCTTC
V gene: TRBV25-1; D gene: NA; J gene: TRBJ2-7; clone size: once; CDR3 protein: CASSDPTALPYEQYF; CDR3 DNA: TGTGCCAGCAGTGATCCGACAGCCCTCCCCTACGAGCAGTACTTC
V gene: TRBV7-9; D gene: TRBD1; J gene: TRBJ2-5; clone size: few; CDR3 protein: CASSLAQRTGGSGETQYF; CDR3 DNA: TGTGCCAGCAGCTTAGCGCAGAGGACAGGGGGTTCGGGAGAGACCCAGTACTTC
V gene: TRBV29-1; D gene: NA; J gene: TRBJ2-7; clone size: few; CDR3 protein: CSVIRPAYEQYF; CDR3 DNA: TGCAGCGTCATTCGACCCGCCTACGAGCAGTACTTC
V gene: TRBV4-3; D gene: NA; J gene: TRBJ1-6; clone size: few; CDR3 protein: CASRLGLRDRSPLHF; CDR3 DNA: TGCGCCAGCAGACTTGGACTCAGGGATCGGTCACCCCTCCACTTT
V gene: TRBV20-1; D gene: NA; J gene: TRBJ1-2; clone size: few; CDR3 protein: CSAILGINGYTF; CDR3 DNA: TGCAGTGCTATTTTAGGGATCAATGGCTACACCTTC
V gene: TRBV11-2; D gene: TRBD1; J gene: TRBJ1-1; clone size: NA; CDR3 protein: CASSRSRDRGLTFF; CDR3 DNA: TGTGCCAGCAGCCGCTCCCGGGACAGGGGGTTAACTTTCTTT
V gene: TRBV9; D gene: NA; J gene: TRBJ2-3; clone size: NA; CDR3 protein: CASSSTPDIGTDTQYF; CDR3 DNA: TGTGCCAGCAGCTCGACCCCGGATATCGGCACAGATACGCAGTATTTT
V gene: TRBV18; D gene: NA; J gene: TRBJ2-7; clone size: NA; CDR3 protein: CASSPLPGVGDNEQYF; CDR3 DNA: TGTGCCAGCTCACCGTTGCCGGGAGTGGGGGACAATGAGCAGTACTTC
V gene: TRBV28; D gene: TRBD2; J gene: TRBJ2-5; clone size: many; CDR3 protein: CASSLPPAGGYETQYF; CDR3 DNA: TGTGCCAGCAGTCTCCCTCCCGCGGGGGGGTATGAGACCCAGTACTTC
V gene: TRBV6-5; D gene: NA; J gene: TRBJ1-1; clone size: few; CDR3 protein: CASRTGDSMNTEAFF; CDR3 DNA: TGTGCCAGCAGGACGGGTGACAGCATGAACACTGAAGCTTTCTTT